The present T cell receptor (beta chain) was sequenced within a study of blood T cells in healthy people across ages. Using a J-beta primer mix together with a sample-barcoded 5' primer, a second PCR was run for roughly 6 to 12 cycles. TCRdb reprocessed the 5' RACE reads with MiXCR, giving one entry per CDR3 protein. The sample lists some 1.5 million distinct CDR3 sequences, under 30% seen once, with around 7.7% in the top ten. The clonotype was recovered from a woman aged 30 to 39 in good health. Sequenced input: blood.

CDR3 DNA sequence: TGTGCCACCAGCAGAGATCTGGGTGCAGGGGACACTGAAGCTTTCTTT. Amino acid sequence: CATSRDLGAGDTEAFF. V usage is TRBV15 and J usage is TRBJ1-1, with D possibly being TRBD1 (6 bases). Germline lookup yields CDR1 LNHNV and CDR2 YYDKDF (reference sequence). The V end was cut by 0 bases, the J end by 3 bases, with 14 bases between. The CDR3 has 16 amino acids.